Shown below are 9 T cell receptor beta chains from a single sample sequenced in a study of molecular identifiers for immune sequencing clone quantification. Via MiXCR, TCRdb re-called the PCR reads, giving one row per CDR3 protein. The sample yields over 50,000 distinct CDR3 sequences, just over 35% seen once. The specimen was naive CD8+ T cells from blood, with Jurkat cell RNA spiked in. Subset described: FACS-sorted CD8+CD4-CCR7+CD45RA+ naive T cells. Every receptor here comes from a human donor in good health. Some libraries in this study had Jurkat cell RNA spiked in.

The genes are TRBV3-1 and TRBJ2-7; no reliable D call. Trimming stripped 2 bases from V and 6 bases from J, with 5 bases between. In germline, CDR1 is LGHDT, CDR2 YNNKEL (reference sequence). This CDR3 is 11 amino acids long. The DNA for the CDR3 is TGTGCCAGCAGCCAAATGGTCGAGCAGTACTTC. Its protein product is CASSQMVEQYF.

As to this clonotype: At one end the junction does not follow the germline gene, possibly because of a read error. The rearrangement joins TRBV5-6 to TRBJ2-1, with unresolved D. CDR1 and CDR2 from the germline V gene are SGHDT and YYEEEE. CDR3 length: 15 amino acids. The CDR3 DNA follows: TGTGCCAGCAGCTTTGGGTTTAGCTCCTACAATGAGCGGTTCTTC. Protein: CASSFGFSSYNERFF.

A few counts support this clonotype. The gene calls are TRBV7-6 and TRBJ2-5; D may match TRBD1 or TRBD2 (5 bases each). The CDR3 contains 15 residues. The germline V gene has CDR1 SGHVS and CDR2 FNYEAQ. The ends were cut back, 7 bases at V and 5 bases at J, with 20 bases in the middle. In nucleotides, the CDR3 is TGTGCCAGCACGGGGTATAGAGGGGCGCGGGAGACCCAGTACTTC. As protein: CASTGYRGARETQYF.

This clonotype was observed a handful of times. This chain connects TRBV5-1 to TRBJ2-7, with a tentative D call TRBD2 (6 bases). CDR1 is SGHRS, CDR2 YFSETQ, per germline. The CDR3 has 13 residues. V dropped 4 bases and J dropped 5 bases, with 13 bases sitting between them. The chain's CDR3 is CASSQAGTDEQYF. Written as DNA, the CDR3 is TGCGCCAGCAGCCAGGCGGGGACGGACGAGCAGTACTTC.

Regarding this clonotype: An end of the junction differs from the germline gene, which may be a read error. CDR3 region: CASSFQGRTTGELIF. The CDR3 DNA sequence: TGTGCCAGCAGTTTTCAAGGGAGAACCACCGGGGAGCTGATTTTT. J is TRBJ2-2 and V is TRBV28, with D possibly being TRBD2 (5 bases). The CDR3 is 15 residues long. Germline V CDR1 and CDR2: MDHEN, SYDVKM.

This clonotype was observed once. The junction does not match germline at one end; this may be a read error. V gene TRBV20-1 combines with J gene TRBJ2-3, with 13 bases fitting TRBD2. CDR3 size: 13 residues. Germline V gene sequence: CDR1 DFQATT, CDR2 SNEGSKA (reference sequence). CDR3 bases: TGCTGTGCCGGGACTAGCGGGGAGGATACGCAGTATTTT. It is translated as CCAGTSGEDTQYF.

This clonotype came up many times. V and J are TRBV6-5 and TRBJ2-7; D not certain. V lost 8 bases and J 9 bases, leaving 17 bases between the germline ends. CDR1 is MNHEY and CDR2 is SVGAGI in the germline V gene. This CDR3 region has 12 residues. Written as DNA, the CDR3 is TGTGCCAGCGGCCCACGGAGTAAGTGGCAGTACTTC. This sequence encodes CASGPRSKWQYF.

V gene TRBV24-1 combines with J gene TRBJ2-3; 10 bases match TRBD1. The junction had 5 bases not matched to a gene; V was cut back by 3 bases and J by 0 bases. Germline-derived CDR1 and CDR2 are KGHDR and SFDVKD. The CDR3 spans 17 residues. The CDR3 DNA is TGTGCCACCAGTGATCCCGGGACAGGGGTGAGCACAGATACGCAGTATTTT. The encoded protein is CATSDPGTGVSTDTQYF.

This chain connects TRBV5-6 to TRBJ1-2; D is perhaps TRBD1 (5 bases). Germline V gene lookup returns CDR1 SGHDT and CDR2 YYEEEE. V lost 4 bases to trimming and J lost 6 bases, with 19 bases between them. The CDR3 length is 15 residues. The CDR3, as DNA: TGTGCCAGCAGCATTGCGCGGGGGTGGCCGCATGGCTACACCTTC. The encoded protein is CASSIARGWPHGYTF.